This TCR beta chain was observed in a study of blood T cell repertoires in COVID-19. Study overall: Sources were T cells, B-cell-depleted T cells, or PBMCs; the material itself was cDNA or gDNA.

Looked up from germline, CDR1 is LNHDA and CDR2 is SQIVND (reference sequence). V dropped 10 bases and J dropped 6; count of bases not matched to a gene: 9. The CDR3 runs to 14 residues. This clone occurred once. Study processing details: Researchers report that nucleated cell counts were estimated from reference gene primer amplification. Profiled with immunoSEQ multiplex PCR; TCRdb holds only in-frame clones, not every one. V and J calls and clone size come straight from that table; D and trimming were deduced from the DNA. The top ten clones hold around 8.4% of a sample with 150,000 or so clones, around 83% of them seen once. Living in about two dozen US areas, the participants were between about 18 and 95 years of age. Two negative PCRs, clearance, or symptom resolution were required of recovered Cohort 3 donors.

The clonotype was recovered from a man between 50 and 59 years old who had recovered from COVID-19. V gene TRBV19 combines with J gene TRBJ2-2, with 9 bases lining up with TRBD1. Sequenced: PBMCs or T cells enriched from blood (not recorded which). Here the CDR3 DNA reads TGTGCCATAGGAACAGGGGGCGCGTCCGGGGAGCTGTTTTTT. This codes for CAIGTGGASGELFF. The full variable domain, its missing parts supplied by reference TRBV19 and TRBJ2-2, is DGGITQSPKYLFRKEGQNVTLSCEQNLNHDAMYWYRQDPGQGLRLIYYSQIVNDFQKGDIAEGYSVSREKKESFPLTVTSAQKNPTAFYLCAIGTGGASGELFFGEGSRLTVL.